The clone carrying this T cell receptor beta chain was counted a few times. Its antigen remains unknown. The sample is drawn from a study of cytomegalovirus exposure and HLA in healthy donors. Overall study findings and caveats: TCR beta V segments were, for the most part, productive about 87% or about 30% of the time in an earlier analysis. Association with HLA alleles at 0.05 false discovery rate was found for around 17,000 TCR beta sequences in a later analysis.

Germline V gene sequence: CDR1 MGHDK, CDR2 SYGVNS. Losses at the gene ends were 4 bases for V and 2 bases for J; bases not matched to a gene: 10. CDR3 length: 17 amino acids. Primers for the PCR totalled 60 Vbeta and 13 Jbeta. Sequenced by immunoSEQ multiplex PCR; TCRdb stores in-frame clones only, minus some. The sample comprises approximately 260,000 clones, approximately 84% of which are singletons, and about 2% rests with the top ten. This receptor was identified in a woman aged 40 to 50 in good health and CMV-seropositive. The chain carries TRBV25-1 and TRBJ2-3, with 9 bases aligning to TRBD1. The sequencing sample was made of PBMCs. CDR3 nucleotides: TGTGCCAGCAGTGCACAAAACAGGGGGCGCGTCACAGATACGCAGTATTTT. This gives the protein CASSAQNRGRVTDTQYF.